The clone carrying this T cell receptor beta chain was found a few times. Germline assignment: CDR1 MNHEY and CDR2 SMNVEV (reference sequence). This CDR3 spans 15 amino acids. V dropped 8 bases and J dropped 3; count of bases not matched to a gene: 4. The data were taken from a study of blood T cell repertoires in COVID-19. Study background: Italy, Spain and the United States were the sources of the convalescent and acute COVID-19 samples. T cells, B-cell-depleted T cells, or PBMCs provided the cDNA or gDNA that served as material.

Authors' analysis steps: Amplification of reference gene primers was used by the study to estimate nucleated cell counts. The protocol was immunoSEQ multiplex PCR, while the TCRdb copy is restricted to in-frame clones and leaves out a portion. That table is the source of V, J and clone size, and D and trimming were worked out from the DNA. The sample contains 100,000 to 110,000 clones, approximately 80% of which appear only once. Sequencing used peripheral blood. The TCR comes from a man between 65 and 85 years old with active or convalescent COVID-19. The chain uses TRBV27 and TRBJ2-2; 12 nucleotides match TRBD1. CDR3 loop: CASGDRGRDTGELFF. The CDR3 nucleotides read TGTGCCAGCGGGGACAGGGGGCGAGACACCGGGGAGCTGTTTTTT.